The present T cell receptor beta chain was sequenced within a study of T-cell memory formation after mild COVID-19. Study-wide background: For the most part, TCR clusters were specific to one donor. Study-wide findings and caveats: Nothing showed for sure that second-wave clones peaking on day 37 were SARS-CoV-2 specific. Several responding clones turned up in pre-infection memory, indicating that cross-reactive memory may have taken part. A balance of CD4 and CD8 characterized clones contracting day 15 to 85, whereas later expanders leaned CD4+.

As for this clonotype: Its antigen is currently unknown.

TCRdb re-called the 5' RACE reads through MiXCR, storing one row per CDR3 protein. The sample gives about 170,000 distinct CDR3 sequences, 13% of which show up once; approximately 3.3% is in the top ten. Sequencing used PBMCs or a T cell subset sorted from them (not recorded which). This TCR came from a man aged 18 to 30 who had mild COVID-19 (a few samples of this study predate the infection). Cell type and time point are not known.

The CDR3 loop is CASSSGGRREAFF. As DNA, the CDR3 is TGCGCCAGCAGCTCAGGGGGTCGTCGAGAAGCTTTCTTT. The chain uses TRBV5-1 and TRBJ1-1; TRBD1 agrees at 7 bases. Germline V CDR1 and CDR2: SGHRS, YFSETQ. CDR3 length equals 13 residues. V lost 3 bases, J lost 8 bases, and 7 bases stayed unmatched.